The 23 T cell receptor beta chains below all came from one sample that was sequenced in a study of T cells after yellow fever vaccination. MiXCR, run by TCRdb on the 5' RACE reads, gives a single entry per CDR3 protein. The profile shows under 600,000 distinct CDR3 sequences, approximately 12% of them singletons. The sample was PBMCs, taken on the day of the yellow fever booster vaccination. The receptors here all came from a man younger than 45 who received the YFV17D yellow fever vaccine.

The gene calls are TRBV7-9 and TRBJ2-3, with D tentatively TRBD2 (5 bases). Between the trimmed V and J ends, which lost 6 bases and 0 bases, there was a span of 13 bases. The CDR3 length is 15 residues. Germline lookup yields CDR1 SEHNR and CDR2 FQNEAQ (reference sequence). The CDR3 spells CASSEADTSTDTQYF. The CDR3 DNA follows: TGTGCCAGCAGTGAAGCGGATACTAGCACAGATACGCAGTATTTT.

This clonotype was detected a few times. V gene TRBV20-1 combines with J gene TRBJ2-7; TRBD2 matches at 11 bases. This CDR3 is 14 amino acids long. With 0 bases clipped from V and 5 bases from J, the junction kept 3 bases outside the gene matches. The germline V gene has CDR1 DFQATT and CDR2 SNEGSKA (reference sequence). The CDR3 reads CSARDVLAGDEQYF. The CDR3 coding sequence is TGCAGTGCTAGAGATGTACTAGCGGGAGACGAGCAGTACTTC.

This clonotype was detected a few times. The chain has TRBV27 and TRBJ2-1; 8 bases agree with TRBD1. Unmatched junction bases numbered 15, after V lost 7 bases and J lost 7 bases. Germline loops: CDR1 MNHEY, CDR2 SMNVEV (reference sequence). This CDR3 has 16 amino acids. As DNA, the CDR3 is TGTGCCAGCACCCTCGTCGGGACAGGCCGTTCGAATGAGCAGTTCTTC. It codes for CASTLVGTGRSNEQFF.

The chain combines TRBV6-2 or TRBV6-3 with TRBJ2-3; unclear D gene. There are 13 residues in the CDR3. The V gene's germline CDR1 is MNHEY and CDR2 SVGEGT. Trimming left V 7 bases short and J 3 bases short, with 11 bases between. CDR3 DNA: TGTGCCAGCACCGAAGAATGGACAGATACGCAGTATTTT. As protein: CASTEEWTDTQYF.

This clonotype was observed a handful of times. The chain is built from TRBV28 and TRBJ2-7; no reliable D call. V was cut by 2 bases and J by 4 bases, with 6 bases left in between. CDR3 length: 12 residues. CDR1 and CDR2 (germline): MDHEN, SYDVKM. CDR3 coding DNA: TGTGCCAGCAGTTTAAGGCTTTACGAGCAGTACTTC. Translating it yields CASSLRLYEQYF.

This clonotype was detected a few times. The J gene is TRBJ1-2, the V gene TRBV30; D uncertain. Germline V gene data show CDR1 as GTSNPN and CDR2 as SVGIG (reference sequence). V dropped 1 base and J dropped 3 bases, with 3 bases sitting between them. CDR3 length: 11 residues. The chain's CDR3 is CAWSEDYGYTF. As DNA, the CDR3 is TGTGCCTGGAGTGAGGACTATGGCTACACCTTC.

The gene calls are TRBV6-1 and TRBJ2-7; 7 nucleotides agree with TRBD1. Germline V gives CDR1 MNHNS, CDR2 SASEGT. J lost 7 bases, V lost 7 bases, and 16 bases had no gene match. There are 15 residues in the CDR3. CDR3 coding DNA: TGTGCCAGCAAGCCCGGGACAGCTGGATTGGGAGAGCAGTACTTC. Encoded protein: CASKPGTAGLGEQYF.

In this sample, this clonotype turned up a few times. The J gene is TRBJ2-2, the V gene TRBV19; TRBD2 matches at 11 bases. Germline V gene data show CDR1 as LNHDA and CDR2 as SQIVND (reference sequence). V dropped 7 bases and J dropped 3; count of bases not matched to a gene: 13. The CDR3 length is 18 residues. CDR3 loop: CASTGVTSGRYDTGELFF. The DNA of the CDR3 is TGTGCCAGTACCGGCGTCACTAGCGGGAGATACGACACCGGGGAGCTGTTTTTT.

This clonotype was counted only a few times. V usage is TRBV7-8 and J usage is TRBJ2-4; TRBD1 or TRBD2 may be the D gene (5 bases each). The V end lost 3 bases, the J end lost 3 bases, and 21 bases lay between the germline ends. The CDR3 contains 18 residues. Per the germline V gene, CDR1 is SGHVS and CDR2 is FQNEAQ. DNA of the CDR3: TGTGCCAGCAGCTTTAGGCCTGGGGGTACCTTAGGCAAAAACATTCAGTACTTC. Translating it yields CASSFRPGGTLGKNIQYF.

A few counts support this clonotype. This rearrangement joins TRBV15 to TRBJ2-5, with D possibly TRBD2 on 5 matching bases. The CDR3 runs 12 residues. V was clipped by 6 bases and J by 2 bases, with 7 bases between them. Germline-derived CDR1 and CDR2 are LNHNV and YYDKDF (reference sequence). CDR3 bases: TGTGCCACCAGTAAGCGGCAAGAGACCCAGTACTTC. Its translation: CATSKRQETQYF. The full variable domain, with the rest looked up from reference TRBV15 and TRBJ2-5, is DAMVIQNPRYQVTQFGKPVTLSCSQTLNHNVMYWYQQKSSQAPKLLFHYYDKDFNNEADTPDNFQSRRPNTSFCFLDIRSPGLGDTAMYLCATSKRQETQYFGPGTRLLVL.

This clonotype occurred a few times. The rearrangement uses TRBV5-3 and TRBJ2-1; D not certain. TRBV5-3 is reported as an ORF; its role is uncertain. Trimming stripped 7 bases from V and 2 bases from J, with 16 bases between. This CDR3 is built from 15 residues. CDR3 in DNA: TGTGCCAGATTTCCAGCCCCTTGGGCCTACAATGAGCAGTTCTTC. Its translation: CARFPAPWAYNEQFF.

This clonotype has a handful of counts. This chain joins TRBV12-3 or TRBV12-4 and TRBJ2-1; 8 bases map to TRBD2. This CDR3 contains 14 residues. Trimming took 4 bases from V and 5 from J; bases not matched to a gene: 4. The CDR3 sequence is CASSSTSGHNEQFF. In DNA form, the CDR3 reads TGTGCCAGCAGTTCTACTAGCGGTCACAATGAGCAGTTCTTC.

This rearrangement joins TRBV10-3 to TRBJ2-1; unclear D gene. Trimming cost V 0 bases and J 13 bases, with 10 bases left between them. The CDR3 runs to 12 residues. CDR1 is ENHRY, CDR2 SYGVKD, per germline. The CDR3 protein is CAISESTRSQFF. For the CDR3, the DNA is TGTGCCATCAGTGAGTCGACTCGAAGTCAGTTCTTC.

This clonotype occurred a few times. This sequence joins TRBV20-1 and TRBJ1-5; TRBD1 is a possible D gene (5 bases). Germline-derived CDR1 and CDR2 are DFQATT and SNEGSKA (reference sequence). CDR3 length: 16 residues. Deletions cut 0 bases from V and 1 base from J, with 13 bases between. CDR3 coding DNA: TGCAGTGCTAGAGATCCGGGGGGTATAAGCAATCAGCCCCAGCATTTT. This encodes CSARDPGGISNQPQHF.

This clonotype came up a few times. The rearrangement links TRBV12-3 or TRBV12-4 to TRBJ1-5; TRBD1 is a possible D gene (6 bases). Trimming removed 6 bases from V and 4 bases from J, with 16 bases in between. The CDR3 consists of 15 residues. CDR3 residues: CASRRAGGANQPQHF. DNA for the CDR3: TGTGCCAGCAGAAGGGCCGGGGGCGCGAATCAGCCCCAGCATTTT.

This chain connects TRBV5-1 to TRBJ2-2, with 11 bases that match TRBD1. Germline CDR1 reads SGHRS; CDR2 reads YFSETQ. The trim removed 4 bases at V and 6 bases at J, leaving 8 bases unmatched. The CDR3 length is 16 residues. CDR3 bases: TGCGCCAGCAGCCCCCCAGGACAGGGGGCTTCCGGGGAGCTGTTTTTT. This codes for CASSPPGQGASGELFF.

This clonotype was observed a few times. V gene TRBV12-3 or TRBV12-4 combines with J gene TRBJ2-1; D may be TRBD2 (5 bases). The CDR3 loop spans 17 amino acids. V lost 6 bases and J 2 bases, leaving 20 bases between the germline ends. This CDR3 reads CASRLALDYQAYNEQFF. CDR3 DNA: TGTGCCAGCAGACTCGCGTTAGACTATCAAGCCTACAATGAGCAGTTCTTC.

This clonotype was picked up a small number of times. The rearrangement links TRBV7-9 to TRBJ2-7, with TRBD1 matching over 10 bases. The CDR3 is 15 amino acids. CDR1 is SEHNR, CDR2 FQNEAQ, per germline (reference sequence). V trimming: 4 bases; J trimming: 1 base; junction bases outside the gene matches: 4. CDR3 amino acids: CASSSGTGDSYEQYF. In nucleotides, the CDR3 is TGTGCCAGCAGCTCCGGGACAGGGGATTCCTACGAGCAGTACTTC.

This clonotype was counted many times. The V call is TRBV12-3 or TRBV12-4, the J call TRBJ2-1; D tentatively fits TRBD1 or TRBD2 (5 bases each). The CDR3 totals 11 residues. The V gene lost 2 bases and the J gene lost 12 bases, with 8 bases spanning the gap. The CDR3 protein is CASSLTGGQFF. The CDR3 region has the DNA TGTGCCAGCAGTTTAACAGGAGGGCAGTTCTTC.

The chain carries TRBV5-5 and TRBJ2-3; perhaps TRBD1 as D (5 bases). Looked up from germline, CDR1 is SGHKS and CDR2 is YYEKEE (reference sequence). With 4 bases removed from V and 8 bases from J, the gap between germline ends came to 11 bases. The CDR3 covers 12 residues. CDR3 nucleotide sequence: TGTGCCAGCAGCGAAGGGGCGCCTACGCAGTATTTT. It translates to CASSEGAPTQYF.

This clonotype was counted a few times. The chain has TRBV9 and TRBJ1-2; TRBD1 matches 7 bases. J lost 2 bases, V lost 3 bases, and 4 bases had no gene match. The CDR3 sequence is 14 residues long. The germline CDR1 and CDR2 sequences are SGDLS and YYNGEE. The DNA for the CDR3 is TGTGCCAGCAGCGCGACAGGGTCGAACTATGGCTACACCTTC. Translated: CASSATGSNYGYTF.

This clonotype was recorded a few times. The rearrangement uses TRBV28 and TRBJ2-1; TRBD1 or TRBD2 may be the D gene (6 bases each). In germline, CDR1 is MDHEN, CDR2 SYDVKM. Trimming took 2 bases from V and 14 from J, leaving 16 bases between them. This CDR3 has 13 residues. The CDR3 DNA sequence: TGTGCCAGCAGTTTAGGGGGGTTTAAGGGGGAGTTCTTC. Translating gives CASSLGGFKGEFF.

The chain carries TRBV25-1 and TRBJ2-3; 7 bases match TRBD1. CDR1 is MGHDK, CDR2 SYGVNS, per germline. The ends lost 3 bases at V and 13 bases at J; junction bases unmatched: 10. The CDR3 is made up of 13 amino acids. In DNA form, the CDR3 reads TGTGCCAGCAGTGAGCAACAGGGGCAGGTCGAGTATTTT. It codes for CASSEQQGQVEYF.